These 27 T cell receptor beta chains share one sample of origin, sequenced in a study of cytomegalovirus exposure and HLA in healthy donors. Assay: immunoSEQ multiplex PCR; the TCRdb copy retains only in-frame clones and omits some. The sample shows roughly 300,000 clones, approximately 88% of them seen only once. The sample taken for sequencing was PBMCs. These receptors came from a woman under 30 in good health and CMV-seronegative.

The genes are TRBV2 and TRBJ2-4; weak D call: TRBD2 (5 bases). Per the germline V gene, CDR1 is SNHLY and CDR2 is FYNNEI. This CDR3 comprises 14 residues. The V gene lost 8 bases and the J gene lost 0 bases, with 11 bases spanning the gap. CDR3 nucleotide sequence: TGTGCCAGCGTCCGCGGGCTAGCCAAAAACATTCAGTACTTC. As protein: CASVRGLAKNIQYF.

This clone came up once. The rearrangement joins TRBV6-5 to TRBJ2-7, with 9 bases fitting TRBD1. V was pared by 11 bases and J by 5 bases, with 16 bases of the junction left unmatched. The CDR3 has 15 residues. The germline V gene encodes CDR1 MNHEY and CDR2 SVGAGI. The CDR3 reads CAALVGQGGVHEQYF. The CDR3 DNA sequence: TGTGCCGCCCTAGTGGGACAGGGAGGTGTTCACGAGCAGTACTTC.

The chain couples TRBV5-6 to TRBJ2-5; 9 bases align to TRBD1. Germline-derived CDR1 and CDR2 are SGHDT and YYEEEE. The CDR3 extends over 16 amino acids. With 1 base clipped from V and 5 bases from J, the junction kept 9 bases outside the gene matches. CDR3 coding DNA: TGTGCCAGCAGCTTGTATGGACAGGGGTACAGCGAGACCCAGTACTTC. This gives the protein CASSLYGQGYSETQYF.

The CDR3: CASSVEKEWSPLHF. The DNA for the CDR3 is TGTGCCAGCAGCGTAGAGAAGGAGTGGTCACCCCTCCACTTT. The V and J genes are TRBV9 and TRBJ1-6; D gene uncertain. Germline loops: CDR1 SGDLS, CDR2 YYNGEE. The V gene lost 0 bases and the J gene lost 10 bases, with 11 bases spanning the gap. This CDR3 region has 14 residues.

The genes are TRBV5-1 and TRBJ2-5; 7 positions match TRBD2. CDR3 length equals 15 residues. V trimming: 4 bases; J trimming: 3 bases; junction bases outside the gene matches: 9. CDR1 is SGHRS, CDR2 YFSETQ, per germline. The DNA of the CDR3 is TGCGCCAGCAGCCCTAGCGGAGGGGAGGAAGAGACCCAGTACTTC. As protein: CASSPSGGEEETQYF.

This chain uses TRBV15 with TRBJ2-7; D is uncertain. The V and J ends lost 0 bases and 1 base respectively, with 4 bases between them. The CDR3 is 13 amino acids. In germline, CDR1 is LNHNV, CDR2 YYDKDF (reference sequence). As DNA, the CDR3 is TGTGCCACCAGCAGAGAACGGTCCTACGAGCAGTACTTC. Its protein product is CATSRERSYEQYF. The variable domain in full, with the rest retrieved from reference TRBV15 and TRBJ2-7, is DAMVIQNPRYQVTQFGKPVTLSCSQTLNHNVMYWYQQKSSQAPKLLFHYYDKDFNNEADTPDNFQSRRPNTSFCFLDIRSPGLGDTAMYLCATSRERSYEQYFGPGTRLTVT.

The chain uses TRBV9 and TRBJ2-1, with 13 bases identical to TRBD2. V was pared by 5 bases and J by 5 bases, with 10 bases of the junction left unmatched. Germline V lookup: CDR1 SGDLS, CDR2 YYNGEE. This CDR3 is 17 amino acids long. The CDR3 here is CASRTSGRRGKDNEQFF. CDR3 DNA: TGTGCCAGCAGGACTAGCGGGAGGCGGGGAAAAGACAATGAGCAGTTCTTC.

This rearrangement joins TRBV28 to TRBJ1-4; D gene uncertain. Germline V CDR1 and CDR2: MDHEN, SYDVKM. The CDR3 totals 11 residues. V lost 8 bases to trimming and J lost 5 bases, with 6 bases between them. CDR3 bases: TGTGCCAGCCGGGAAAATGAAAAACTGTTTTTT. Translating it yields CASRENEKLFF.

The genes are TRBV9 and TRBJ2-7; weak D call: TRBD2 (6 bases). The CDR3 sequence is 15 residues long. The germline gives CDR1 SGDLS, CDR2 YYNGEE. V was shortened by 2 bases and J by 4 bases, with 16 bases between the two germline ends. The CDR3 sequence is CASSVSGTRDYEQYF. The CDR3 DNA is TGTGCCAGCAGCGTGTCAGGAACGCGGGATTACGAGCAGTACTTC.

The CDR3, as DNA: TGTGCCAGCAGTTTAGATGCGGGAGGGTACAATGAGCAGTTCTTC. The encoded protein is CASSLDAGGYNEQFF. V is TRBV28 and J is TRBJ2-1, with 9 bases matching TRBD2. V gave up 2 bases and J gave up 4 bases; unmatched junction bases: 3. Looked up from germline, CDR1 is MDHEN and CDR2 is SYDVKM. The length of the CDR3 is 15 residues.

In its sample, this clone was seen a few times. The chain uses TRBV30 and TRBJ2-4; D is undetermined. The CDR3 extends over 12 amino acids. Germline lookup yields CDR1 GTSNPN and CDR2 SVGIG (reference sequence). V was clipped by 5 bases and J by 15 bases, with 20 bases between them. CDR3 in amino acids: CAWGSRSHPGYF. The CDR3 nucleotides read TGTGCCTGGGGGTCGAGAAGCCACCCAGGGTACTTC.

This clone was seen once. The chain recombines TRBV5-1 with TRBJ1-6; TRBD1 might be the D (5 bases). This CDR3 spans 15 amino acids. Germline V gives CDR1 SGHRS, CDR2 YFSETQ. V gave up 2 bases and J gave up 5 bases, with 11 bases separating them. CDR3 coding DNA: TGCGCCAGCAGCTTAGGAGACAGCCATAATTCACCCCTCCACTTT. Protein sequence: CASSLGDSHNSPLHF.

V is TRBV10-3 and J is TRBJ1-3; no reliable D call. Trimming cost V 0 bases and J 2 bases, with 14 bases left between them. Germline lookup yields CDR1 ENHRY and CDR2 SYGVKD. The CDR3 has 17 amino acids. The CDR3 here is CAISESRDWTTGNTIYF. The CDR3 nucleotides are TGTGCCATCAGTGAGTCGAGGGATTGGACTACTGGAAACACCATATATTTT.

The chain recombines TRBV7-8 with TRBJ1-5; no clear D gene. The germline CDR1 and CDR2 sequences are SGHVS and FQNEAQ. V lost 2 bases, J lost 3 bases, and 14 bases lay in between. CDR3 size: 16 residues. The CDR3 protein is CASSLFPEQSNQPQHF. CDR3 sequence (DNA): TGTGCCAGCAGCTTATTCCCCGAACAGTCCAATCAGCCCCAGCATTTT.

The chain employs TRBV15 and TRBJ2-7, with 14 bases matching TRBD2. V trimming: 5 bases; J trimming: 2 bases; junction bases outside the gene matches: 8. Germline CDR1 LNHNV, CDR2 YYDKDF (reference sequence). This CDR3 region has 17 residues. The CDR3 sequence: CATSVHGTSGRPYEQYF. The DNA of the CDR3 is TGTGCCACCAGCGTTCATGGGACTAGCGGGAGACCCTACGAGCAGTACTTC.

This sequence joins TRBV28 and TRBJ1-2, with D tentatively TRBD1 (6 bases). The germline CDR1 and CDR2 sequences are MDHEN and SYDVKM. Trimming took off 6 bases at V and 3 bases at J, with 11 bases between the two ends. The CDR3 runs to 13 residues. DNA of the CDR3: TGTGCCAGCAGGACCCCAGGGGACTATGGCTACACCTTC. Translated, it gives CASRTPGDYGYTF.

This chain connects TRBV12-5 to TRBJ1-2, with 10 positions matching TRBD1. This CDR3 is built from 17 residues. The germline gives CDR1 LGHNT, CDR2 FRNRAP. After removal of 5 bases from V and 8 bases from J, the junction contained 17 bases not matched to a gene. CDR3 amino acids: CASGPPLGIGQGGGYTF. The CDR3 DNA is TGTGCTAGTGGTCCGCCCCTCGGAATCGGACAGGGGGGAGGCTACACCTTC.

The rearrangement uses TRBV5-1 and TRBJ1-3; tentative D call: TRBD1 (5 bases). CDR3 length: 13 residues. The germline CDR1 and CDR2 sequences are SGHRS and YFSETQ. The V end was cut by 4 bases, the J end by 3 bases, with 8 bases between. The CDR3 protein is CASSTGGGNTIYF. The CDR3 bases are TGCGCCAGCAGCACAGGCGGTGGAAACACCATATATTTT.

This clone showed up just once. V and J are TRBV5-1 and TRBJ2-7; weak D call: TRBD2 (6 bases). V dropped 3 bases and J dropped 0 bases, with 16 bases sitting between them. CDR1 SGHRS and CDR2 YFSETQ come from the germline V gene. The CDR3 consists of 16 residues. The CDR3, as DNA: TGCGCCAGCAGCTCCGGCGGGGCGGGATTCTCCTACGAGCAGTACTTC. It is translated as CASSSGGAGFSYEQYF.

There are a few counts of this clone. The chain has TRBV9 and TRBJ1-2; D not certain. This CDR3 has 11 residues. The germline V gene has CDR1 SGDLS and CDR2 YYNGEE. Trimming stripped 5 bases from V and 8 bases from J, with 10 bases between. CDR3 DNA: TGTGCCAGCAGAAGCATATCCGGCTACACCTTC. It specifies CASRSISGYTF.

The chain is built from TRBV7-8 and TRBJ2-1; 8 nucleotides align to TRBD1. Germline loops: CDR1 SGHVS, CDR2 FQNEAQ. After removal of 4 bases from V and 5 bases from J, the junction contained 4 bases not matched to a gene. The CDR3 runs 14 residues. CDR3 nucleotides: TGTGCCAGCAGCTCGGGACAGGCAAACAATGAGCAGTTCTTC. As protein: CASSSGQANNEQFF. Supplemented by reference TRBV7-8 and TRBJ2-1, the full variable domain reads GAGVSQSPRYKVAKRGQDVALRCDPISGHVSLFWYQQALGQGPEFLTYFQNEAQLDKSGLPSDRFFAERPEGSVSTLKIQRTQQEDSAVYLCASSSGQANNEQFFGPGTRLTVL.

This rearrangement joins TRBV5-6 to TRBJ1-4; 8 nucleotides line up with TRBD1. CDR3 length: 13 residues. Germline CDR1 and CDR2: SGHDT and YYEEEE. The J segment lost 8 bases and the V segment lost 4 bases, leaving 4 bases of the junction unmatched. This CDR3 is CASSVQGGEKLFF. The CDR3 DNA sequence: TGTGCCAGCAGCGTACAGGGGGGCGAAAAACTGTTTTTT.

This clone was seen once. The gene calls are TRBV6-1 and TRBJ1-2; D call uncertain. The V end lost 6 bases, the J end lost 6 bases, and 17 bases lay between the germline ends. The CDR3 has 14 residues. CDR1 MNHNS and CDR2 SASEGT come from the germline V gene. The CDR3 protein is CASSDLRGADGYTF. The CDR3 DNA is TGTGCCAGCAGCGATCTCCGGGGTGCTGATGGCTACACCTTC.

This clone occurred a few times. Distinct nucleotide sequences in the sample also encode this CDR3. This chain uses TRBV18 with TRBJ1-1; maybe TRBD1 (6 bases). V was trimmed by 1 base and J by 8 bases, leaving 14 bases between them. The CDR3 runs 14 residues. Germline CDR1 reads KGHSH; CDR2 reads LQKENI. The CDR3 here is CASSPLDSNTEAFF. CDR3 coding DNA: TGTGCCAGCTCACCACTGGACAGTAATACGGAAGCTTTCTTT. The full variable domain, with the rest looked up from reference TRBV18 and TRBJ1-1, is NAGVMQNPRHLVRRRGQEARLRCSPMKGHSHVYWYRQLPEEGLKFMVYLQKENIIDESGMPKERFSAEFPKEGPSILRIQQVVRGDSAAYFCASSPLDSNTEAFFGQGTRLTVV.

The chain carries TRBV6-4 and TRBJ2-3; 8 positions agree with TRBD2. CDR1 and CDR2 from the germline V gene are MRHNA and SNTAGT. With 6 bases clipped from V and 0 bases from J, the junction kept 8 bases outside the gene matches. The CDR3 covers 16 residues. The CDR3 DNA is TGTGCCAGCAGCCGGCAGACTAGCGCCAGCACAGATACGCAGTATTTT. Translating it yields CASSRQTSASTDTQYF.

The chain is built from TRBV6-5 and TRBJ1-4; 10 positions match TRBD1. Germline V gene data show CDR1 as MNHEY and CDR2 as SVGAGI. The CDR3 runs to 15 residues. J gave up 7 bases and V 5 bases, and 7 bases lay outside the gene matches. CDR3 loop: CASSNRQGAGEKLFF. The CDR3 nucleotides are TGTGCCAGCAGTAACCGACAGGGGGCGGGTGAAAAACTGTTTTTT.

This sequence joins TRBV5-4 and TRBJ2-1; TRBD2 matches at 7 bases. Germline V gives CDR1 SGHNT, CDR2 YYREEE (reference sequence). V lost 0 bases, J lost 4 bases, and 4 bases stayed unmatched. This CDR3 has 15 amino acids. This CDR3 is CASSLGWEGYNEQFF. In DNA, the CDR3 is TGTGCCAGCAGCTTGGGGTGGGAGGGGTACAATGAGCAGTTCTTC.